This paragraph reports one T cell receptor (beta chain). The CDR3 length is 12 residues. TCRdb's copy holds only in-frame clones and misses some; the assay was immunoSEQ multiplex PCR. The sample includes fewer than 3 million clones, 85% to 95% of them seen just once. This record comes from a study of shared clonotypes between healthy human individuals. The receptor was derived from a young man in good health. Some clones in this sample may be carry-over from other donors' samples. The genes are TRBV21-1 and TRBJ2-5; the table's D gene call, TRBD2, was not cross checked with the DNA. TRBV21-1 is flagged as a pseudogene. Material for sequencing was naive CD4+ T cells from PBMCs. As for subset: CD45RA+ positively selected. The DNA for the CDR3 is TGTGCCAGCGCCGGCGGCCAAGAGACCCAGTACTTC. Its protein is CASAGGQETQYF.